One and the same sample provided the 13 T cell receptor beta chains below, sequenced in a study of response to subunit inactivated influenza vaccine. TCRdb reanalysed the RT-PCR reads using MiXCR and keeps one entry per CDR3 protein. This table holds about 500,000 distinct CDR3 sequences, 15% to 20% found once. This specimen consisted of CD4+ T cells sorted from PBMCs, obtained about 23 months after vaccination. The receptors derive from a man between 50 and 69 years old who received an inactivated influenza vaccine.

The V gene is TRBV5-1, the J gene TRBJ1-3; 7 bases align to TRBD1. Germline assignment: CDR1 SGHRS and CDR2 YFSETQ. The CDR3 runs 17 residues. V dropped 4 bases and J dropped 0; count of bases not matched to a gene: 10. This CDR3 reads CASSKGTDYYSGNTIYF. DNA for the CDR3: TGCGCCAGCAGCAAAGGGACAGACTATTACTCTGGAAACACCATATATTTT.

The chain combines TRBV13 with TRBJ2-7; D may be TRBD2 (5 bases). Per the germline V gene, CDR1 is PRHDT and CDR2 is FYEKMQ (reference sequence). Trimming pared 2 bases from V and 9 bases from J, leaving 17 bases between. CDR3 length: 14 amino acids. The DNA for the CDR3 is TGTGCCAGCAGCTTAAGAGCGGCAGAAAAAAGGCAGTACTTC. Its protein product is CASSLRAAEKRQYF.

In its sample, this clonotype was seen a few times. This chain joins TRBV20-1 and TRBJ2-3; D not resolved. The CDR3 is made up of 12 amino acids. V dropped 5 bases and J dropped 6 bases, with 12 bases sitting between them. The V gene's germline CDR1 is DFQATT and CDR2 SNEGSKA (reference sequence). In DNA, the CDR3 is TGCAGTGCTTGGTGGCAGGACGATACGCAGTATTTT. Translation: CSAWWQDDTQYF.

This chain connects TRBV5-6 to TRBJ2-7; the match to TRBD1 covers 9 bases. Unmatched junction bases numbered 4, after V lost 1 base and J lost 2 bases. The CDR3 has 15 residues. Germline V gene sequence: CDR1 SGHDT, CDR2 YYEEEE. CDR3 sequence reads: CASSLTGGAPYEQYF. CDR3 sequence (DNA): TGTGCCAGCAGCTTGACAGGGGGCGCTCCCTACGAGCAGTACTTC.

This clonotype appeared many times. The chain links TRBV5-5 to TRBJ1-4; 8 bases line up with TRBD1. V was clipped by 3 bases and J by 0 bases; unmatched bases: 4. CDR3 length: 16 residues. Germline V gives CDR1 SGHKS, CDR2 YYEKEE (reference sequence). Written as DNA, the CDR3 is TGTGCCAGCAGCTCGCAGGGGGCACCAACTAATGAAAAACTGTTTTTT. Its translation is CASSSQGAPTNEKLFF.

The chain couples TRBV7-9 to TRBJ2-2; perhaps TRBD2 as D (6 bases). The germline V gene has CDR1 SEHNR and CDR2 FQNEAQ (reference sequence). The CDR3 has 15 residues. Trimming took 5 bases from V and 5 from J, leaving 15 bases between them. In nucleotides, the CDR3 is TGTGCCAGCAGCCCTCCGGGACTTTGGACCGGGGAGCTGTTTTTT. It translates to CASSPPGLWTGELFF.

Many counts were recorded for this clonotype. The rearrangement joins TRBV9 to TRBJ2-3; 7 bases are a match to TRBD2. J lost 1 base, V lost 4 bases, and 6 bases had no gene match. The CDR3 extends over 15 amino acids. CDR1 is SGDLS, CDR2 YYNGEE, per germline. The CDR3 here is CASSPLLAGTDTQYF. In DNA form, the CDR3 reads TGTGCCAGCAGCCCCCTGCTAGCGGGCACAGATACGCAGTATTTT.

This clonotype has a handful of counts. This chain connects TRBV4-3 to TRBJ2-4; no reliable D call. The V end lost 0 bases, the J end lost 13 bases, and 16 bases lay between the germline ends. Per germline, CDR1 LGHNA and CDR2 YSLEER. The CDR3 has 14 residues. This CDR3 reads CASSQDRPATLQYF. CDR3 nucleotide sequence: TGCGCCAGCAGCCAAGATCGGCCAGCTACACTCCAGTACTTC.

The V call is TRBV29-1, the J call TRBJ2-2; no reliable D call. Looked up from germline, CDR1 is SQVTM and CDR2 is ANQGSEA. This CDR3 has 13 amino acids. V shed 4 bases and J shed 1 base, with 7 bases lying between them. The CDR3: CSVVEVNTGELFF. In nucleotides, the CDR3 is TGCAGCGTTGTAGAAGTGAACACCGGGGAGCTGTTTTTT.

This clonotype was counted only a few times. The chain links TRBV20-1 to TRBJ1-1; D is perhaps TRBD1 (6 bases). CDR3 length: 12 amino acids. Germline V gene data show CDR1 as DFQATT and CDR2 as SNEGSKA (reference sequence). The CDR3 loop reads CRIGRGNTEAFF. DNA for the CDR3: TGCAGAATAGGCAGGGGGAACACTGAAGCTTTCTTT.

This clonotype turned up a few times. The rearrangement links TRBV20-1 to TRBJ1-1; a weak D match, TRBD1 (5 bases). Germline values: CDR1 DFQATT, CDR2 SNEGSKA (reference sequence). The CDR3 contains 13 residues. The V and J ends lost 0 bases and 7 bases respectively, with 12 bases between them. For the CDR3, the DNA is TGCAGTGCTAGAGATGGGGCGTACGTTGAAGCTTTCTTT. Translating it yields CSARDGAYVEAFF.

This clonotype was picked up one time. V usage is TRBV21-1 and J usage is TRBJ2-5; the table names TRBD2, a call not compared with the DNA. TRBV21-1 is a recognized pseudogene. This CDR3 has 16 amino acids. The CDR3 region has the DNA TGTGCCAGCAGCAAGTTAATAGCGCGAGTAAGGGGGACCCAGTACTTC. Protein: CASSKLIARVRGTQYF.

The chain carries TRBV5-1 and TRBJ2-1; 11 bases line up with TRBD2. Trimming cost V 0 bases and J 12 bases; bases outside gene matches: 5. The germline V gene encodes CDR1 SGHRS and CDR2 YFSETQ. There are 14 residues in the CDR3. The CDR3 spells CASSLVAGGPPQFF. The DNA for the CDR3 is TGCGCCAGCAGCTTGGTAGCGGGAGGGCCGCCGCAGTTCTTC.